A selection of T cell receptor beta chains follows, all from one sample in a study of Tregs in tolerant kidney transplant recipients. TCRdb's copy holds only in-frame clones and misses some; the assay was immunoSEQ multiplex PCR. Of about 240,000 clones in the sample, around 82% were seen once. The specimen sequenced was CD4+ T cells from blood. Receptor source: a human donor in good health. CDR3s include the opening cysteine and the closing phenylalanine or tryptophan. Each record gives: CDR3 protein, CDR3 DNA, V gene, J gene, clone size, D gene. A D gene is named only where the DNA matches it firmly. Some rows mark clone size as missing; the rest say once, few, many or name a class of expanded clone.

CDR3 protein: CASSLAASGAYEQYF
CDR3 DNA: TGTGCCAGCAGCTTAGCTGCTAGCGGGGCCTACGAGCAGTACTTC
V gene: TRBV7-8
J gene: TRBJ2-7
clone size: NA
D gene: TRBD2

CDR3 protein: CASSRDWGAQYEQYF
CDR3 DNA: TGTGCCAGCAGTCGAGACTGGGGGGCGCAATACGAGCAGTACTTC
V gene: TRBV6-1
J gene: TRBJ2-7
clone size: NA
D gene: NA

CDR3 protein: CASSYSWGKVGGYTF
CDR3 DNA: TGTGCCAGCAGTTACTCCTGGGGTAAAGTGGGTGGCTACACCTTC
V gene: TRBV6-5
J gene: TRBJ1-2
clone size: NA
D gene: NA

CDR3 protein: CASSTSGSNYEQYF
CDR3 DNA: TGTGCCAGTAGTACCTCCGGGTCTAACTACGAGCAGTACTTC
V gene: TRBV19
J gene: TRBJ2-7
clone size: NA
D gene: NA

CDR3 protein: CASSLVPADTQYF
CDR3 DNA: TGCGCCAGCAGCTTGGTACCAGCGGATACGCAGTATTTT
V gene: TRBV5-1
J gene: TRBJ2-3
clone size: NA
D gene: NA

CDR3 protein: CASSKVGGRNAFF
CDR3 DNA: TGTGCCAGCAGCAAAGTGGGGGGGCGGAATGCTTTCTTT
V gene: TRBV21-1
J gene: TRBJ1-1
clone size: NA
D gene: NA

CDR3 protein: CASSLGQGRSYEQYF
CDR3 DNA: TGCGCCAGCAGCTTGGGCCAGGGGAGGTCCTACGAGCAGTACTTC
V gene: TRBV5-1
J gene: TRBJ2-7
clone size: NA
D gene: NA

CDR3 protein: CAIRTGQWSGNTIYF
CDR3 DNA: TGTGCCATCAGAACGGGGCAATGGAGCGGAAACACCATATATTTT
V gene: TRBV10-3
J gene: TRBJ1-3
clone size: NA
D gene: NA

CDR3 protein: CASRTDRGYEQYF
CDR3 DNA: TGTGCCAGCAGGACCGACAGGGGGTACGAGCAGTACTTC
V gene: TRBV25-1
J gene: TRBJ2-7
clone size: NA
D gene: TRBD1

CDR3 protein: CASSPRIRNTEAFF
CDR3 DNA: TGTGCCAGCAGCCCAAGGATAAGGAACACTGAAGCTTTCTTT
V gene: TRBV7-2
J gene: TRBJ1-1
clone size: NA
D gene: NA

CDR3 protein: CASSPGLAPYEQYF
CDR3 DNA: TGTGCCAGCAGCCCCGGACTAGCTCCCTACGAGCAGTACTTC
V gene: TRBV11-2
J gene: TRBJ2-7
clone size: NA
D gene: TRBD2

CDR3 protein: CASSSRDVAPHNEQFF
CDR3 DNA: TGTGCCAGCAGTTCCCGGGACGTCGCTCCCCACAATGAGCAGTTCTTC
V gene: TRBV5-4
J gene: TRBJ2-1
clone size: NA
D gene: NA

CDR3 protein: CASARRTGGTMYQETQYF
CDR3 DNA: TGTGCCAGCGCCCGGCGGACAGGGGGAACTATGTACCAAGAGACCCAGTACTTC
V gene: TRBV5-6
J gene: TRBJ2-5
clone size: NA
D gene: TRBD1

CDR3 protein: CASSSPPGRTNEQFF
CDR3 DNA: TGTGCCAGCAGCTCACCTCCGGGACGTACCAATGAGCAGTTCTTC
V gene: TRBV5-4
J gene: TRBJ2-1
clone size: NA
D gene: NA

CDR3 protein: CASSPDRNYGYTF
CDR3 DNA: TGTGCCAGCTCACCTGACAGGAACTATGGCTACACCTTC
V gene: TRBV18
J gene: TRBJ1-2
clone size: once
D gene: NA

CDR3 protein: CASSDAGINTQYF
CDR3 DNA: TGTGCCAGCAGTGACGCAGGTATTAATACGCAGTATTTT
V gene: TRBV2
J gene: TRBJ2-3
clone size: NA
D gene: NA

CDR3 protein: CASRPKRGEQYF
CDR3 DNA: TGTGCCAGCAGACCAAAACGGGGCGAGCAGTACTTC
V gene: TRBV7-9
J gene: TRBJ2-7
clone size: NA
D gene: NA

CDR3 protein: CASSLVRSSAYEQYF
CDR3 DNA: TGTGCCAGCAGCTTAGTCAGGTCTAGCGCTTACGAGCAGTACTTC
V gene: TRBV11-2
J gene: TRBJ2-7
clone size: NA
D gene: NA

CDR3 protein: CASSLRLSLEGTQYF
CDR3 DNA: TGCGCCAGCAGCCTAAGACTCTCGCTGGAGGGGACCCAGTACTTC
V gene: TRBV5-1
J gene: TRBJ2-5
clone size: NA
D gene: NA

CDR3 protein: CATQRGGRSVNEQFF
CDR3 DNA: TGTGCCACCCAACGGGGGGGGAGGTCCGTGAATGAGCAGTTCTTC
V gene: TRBV15
J gene: TRBJ2-1
clone size: NA
D gene: TRBD2

CDR3 protein: CASSPLPRSGGKGTDTQYF
CDR3 DNA: TGTGCCAGCTCACCCCTGCCTCGGTCGGGCGGGAAAGGCACAGATACGCAGTATTTT
V gene: TRBV18
J gene: TRBJ2-3
clone size: once
D gene: NA

CDR3 protein: CAISEGGSYNEQFF
CDR3 DNA: TGTGCCATCAGTGAGGGGGGGTCCTACAATGAGCAGTTCTTC
V gene: TRBV10-3
J gene: TRBJ2-1
clone size: NA
D gene: NA

CDR3 protein: CASSFLRDSHEQYF
CDR3 DNA: TGCGCCAGCAGCTTCCTACGGGACTCCCACGAGCAGTACTTC
V gene: TRBV5-1
J gene: TRBJ2-7
clone size: NA
D gene: NA

CDR3 protein: CASRSGGNDEKLFF
CDR3 DNA: TGTGCCAGCAGGTCAGGGGGCAACGATGAAAAACTGTTTTTT
V gene: TRBV6-5
J gene: TRBJ1-4
clone size: NA
D gene: TRBD1

CDR3 protein: CAWSPTGEAVAFF
CDR3 DNA: TGTGCCTGGAGTCCTACAGGGGAGGCGGTTGCTTTCTTT
V gene: TRBV30
J gene: TRBJ1-1
clone size: NA
D gene: TRBD1

CDR3 protein: CASSLAVSNEQFF
CDR3 DNA: TGTGCCAGCAGCTTAGCCGTCAGCAATGAGCAGTTCTTC
V gene: TRBV7-6
J gene: TRBJ2-1
clone size: once
D gene: NA

CDR3 protein: CASTKGRGGNQPQHF
CDR3 DNA: TGTGCCAGCACCAAGGGTAGGGGTGGAAATCAGCCCCAGCATTTT
V gene: TRBV6-1
J gene: TRBJ1-5
clone size: NA
D gene: NA

CDR3 protein: CASSGQGDSYEQYF
CDR3 DNA: TGTGCCAGCAGTGGACAGGGGGACTCCTACGAGCAGTACTTC
V gene: TRBV2
J gene: TRBJ2-7
clone size: NA
D gene: TRBD1

CDR3 protein: CASSEHRGSENTIYF
CDR3 DNA: TGTGCCAGCAGTGAACACCGGGGGAGTGAAAACACCATATATTTT
V gene: TRBV25-1
J gene: TRBJ1-3
clone size: NA
D gene: NA

CDR3 protein: CAINRDRGLETQYF
CDR3 DNA: TGTGCCATCAACAGGGACAGGGGGCTTGAGACCCAGTACTTC
V gene: TRBV10-3
J gene: TRBJ2-5
clone size: NA
D gene: TRBD1

CDR3 protein: CASSPTGEGAAYEQYF
CDR3 DNA: TGTGCCAGCAGCCCCACCGGGGAGGGGGCGGCCTACGAGCAGTACTTC
V gene: TRBV7-8
J gene: TRBJ2-7
clone size: NA
D gene: NA

CDR3 protein: CASSLVGTGGAGTEAFF
CDR3 DNA: TGTGCCAGCAGCTTAGTCGGGACAGGGGGCGCCGGCACTGAAGCTTTCTTT
V gene: TRBV7-2
J gene: TRBJ1-1
clone size: NA
D gene: TRBD1

CDR3 protein: CASRRDSSNQPQHF
CDR3 DNA: TGTGCCAGCAGAAGGGACAGTAGCAATCAGCCCCAGCATTTT
V gene: TRBV6-5
J gene: TRBJ1-5
clone size: NA
D gene: TRBD1

CDR3 protein: CASSPQQGPSSYNEQFF
CDR3 DNA: TGTGCCAGCTCACCACAACAGGGGCCGAGCTCCTACAATGAGCAGTTCTTC
V gene: TRBV18
J gene: TRBJ2-1
clone size: NA
D gene: TRBD1

CDR3 protein: CASSPGGGAPNYGYTF
CDR3 DNA: TGCGCCAGCAGCCCGGGGGGGGGCGCCCCCAACTATGGCTACACCTTC
V gene: TRBV5-1
J gene: TRBJ1-2
clone size: NA
D gene: NA

CDR3 protein: CASSLQREGPNEQFF
CDR3 DNA: TGTGCCAGCAGCTTACAGCGGGAGGGCCCGAATGAGCAGTTCTTC
V gene: TRBV7-2
J gene: TRBJ2-1
clone size: NA
D gene: TRBD2

CDR3 protein: CASSKTGINYGYTF
CDR3 DNA: TGTGCCAGCAGTAAGACAGGGATCAACTATGGCTACACCTTC
V gene: TRBV2
J gene: TRBJ1-2
clone size: NA
D gene: TRBD1

CDR3 protein: CSGSTGTGFDEQYF
CDR3 DNA: TGCAGCGGTTCGACCGGGACAGGGTTCGACGAGCAGTACTTC
V gene: TRBV29-1
J gene: TRBJ2-7
clone size: NA
D gene: TRBD1

CDR3 protein: CASGQANYGYTF
CDR3 DNA: TGTGCCAGCGGACAGGCCAACTATGGCTACACCTTC
V gene: TRBV11-2
J gene: TRBJ1-2
clone size: NA
D gene: TRBD1

CDR3 protein: CASSRRRGGLEKLFF
CDR3 DNA: TGTGCCAGCAGCCGCCGCCGGGGGGGATTGGAAAAACTGTTTTTT
V gene: TRBV6-5
J gene: TRBJ1-4
clone size: NA
D gene: NA

CDR3 protein: CASSLAGTGTTDTQYF
CDR3 DNA: TGTGCCAGCAGCTTAGCAGGGACAGGTACCACAGATACGCAGTATTTT
V gene: TRBV11-1
J gene: TRBJ2-3
clone size: few
D gene: TRBD1

CDR3 protein: CAWRGQGQETQYF
CDR3 DNA: TGTGCCTGGAGGGGGCAGGGCCAAGAGACCCAGTACTTC
V gene: TRBV30
J gene: TRBJ2-5
clone size: NA
D gene: NA

CDR3 protein: CASSLKGTGSEKLFF
CDR3 DNA: TGTGCCAGCAGCTTGAAAGGGACAGGCAGTGAAAAACTGTTTTTT
V gene: TRBV5-6
J gene: TRBJ1-4
clone size: NA
D gene: TRBD1

CDR3 protein: CASSPGRNQPQHF
CDR3 DNA: TGTGCCAGCAGCCCAGGACGGAATCAGCCCCAGCATTTT
V gene: TRBV11-1
J gene: TRBJ1-5
clone size: few
D gene: NA

CDR3 protein: CASSQSPVRETQYF
CDR3 DNA: TGCGCCAGCAGTCAATCGCCAGTTCGGGAGACCCAGTACTTC
V gene: TRBV23-1
J gene: TRBJ2-5
clone size: NA
D gene: NA

CDR3 protein: CASSYSRAGAYEQYF
CDR3 DNA: TGTGCCAGCAGTTACTCGCGGGCAGGTGCCTACGAGCAGTACTTC
V gene: TRBV6-6
J gene: TRBJ2-7
clone size: NA
D gene: NA

CDR3 protein: CASSRGGSGNTIYF
CDR3 DNA: TGTGCCAGCAGCCGCGGGGGCTCTGGAAACACCATATATTTT
V gene: TRBV7-9
J gene: TRBJ1-3
clone size: NA
D gene: NA

CDR3 protein: CASSLRGRGNTEAFF
CDR3 DNA: TGTGCCAGCAGCTTAAGGGGCAGGGGCAACACTGAAGCTTTCTTT
V gene: TRBV7-9
J gene: TRBJ1-1
clone size: NA
D gene: NA

CDR3 protein: CASSQGRGMRDEQYF
CDR3 DNA: TGTGCCAGCAGCCAGGGGAGGGGGATGAGAGACGAGCAGTACTTC
V gene: TRBV5-4
J gene: TRBJ2-7
clone size: NA
D gene: NA

CDR3 protein: CASSQDGLAANEKLFF
CDR3 DNA: TGTGCCAGCAGCCAAGATGGTCTGGCGGCTAATGAAAAACTGTTTTTT
V gene: TRBV4-2
J gene: TRBJ1-4
clone size: NA
D gene: NA

CDR3 protein: CASSFATSGTNTQYF
CDR3 DNA: TGCGCCAGCAGCTTTGCGACTAGCGGGACGAATACGCAGTATTTT
V gene: TRBV5-1
J gene: TRBJ2-3
clone size: NA
D gene: TRBD2

CDR3 protein: CSAGYQETQYF
CDR3 DNA: TGCAGTGCTGGGTACCAAGAGACCCAGTACTTC
V gene: TRBV20-1
J gene: TRBJ2-5
clone size: NA
D gene: NA

CDR3 protein: CASSLVVGPAAQYF
CDR3 DNA: TGTGCCAGCAGCTTGGTCGTAGGGCCCGCGGCCCAGTACTTC
V gene: TRBV5-6
J gene: TRBJ2-5
clone size: NA
D gene: NA

CDR3 protein: CASSLSGHYEQYF
CDR3 DNA: TGCGCCAGCAGCTTATCAGGGCACTACGAGCAGTACTTC
V gene: TRBV5-1
J gene: TRBJ2-7
clone size: once
D gene: NA

CDR3 protein: CASRRVSANEKLFF
CDR3 DNA: TGTGCCAGCAGGAGAGTTTCAGCTAATGAAAAACTGTTTTTT
V gene: TRBV6-5
J gene: TRBJ1-4
clone size: NA
D gene: NA

CDR3 protein: CASGDRRSGNTIYF
CDR3 DNA: TGTGCCAGCGGGGACAGGAGATCGGGAAACACCATATATTTT
V gene: TRBV21-1
J gene: TRBJ1-3
clone size: NA
D gene: NA

CDR3 protein: CASSFGRNNSPLHF
CDR3 DNA: TGTGCCAGCAGTTTCGGACGGAATAATTCACCCCTCCACTTT
V gene: TRBV6-6
J gene: TRBJ1-6
clone size: NA
D gene: NA

CDR3 protein: CASSIGIGEAFF
CDR3 DNA: TGTGCCAGTAGTATAGGAATCGGCGAAGCTTTCTTT
V gene: TRBV19
J gene: TRBJ1-1
clone size: few
D gene: NA

CDR3 protein: CASSLGRKYGYTF
CDR3 DNA: TGTGCCAGCAGCTTAGGGAGAAAGTATGGCTACACCTTC
V gene: TRBV7-9
J gene: TRBJ1-2
clone size: few
D gene: NA